A selection of T cell receptor beta chains follows, all from one sample in a study of T cells in Graves' hyperthyroidism and ophthalmopathy. From the multiplex PCR reads, TCRdb called clonotypes with MiXCR, one entry per CDR3 protein. The sample lists roughly 260,000 distinct CDR3 sequences, roughly 15% seen once, with about an eighth in the top ten. The material sequenced was blood. The receptors stem from a woman aged 40 to 50 with Graves' hyperthyroidism that later progressed to Graves' ophthalmopathy. Each CDR3 is given without its conserved first and last residue.

V	J	CDR3
TRBV28	TRBJ1-1	ASSPLTVNTEAF
TRBV27	TRBJ1-5	ASSPNSGTAYSNQPQH
TRBV28	TRBJ2-3	ASSLPQGADTQY
TRBV18	TRBJ2-1	ASRTSTYNEQF
TRBV2	TRBJ1-4	ASSSFPDEKLF
TRBV10-2	TRBJ1-4	ASSGGTEYEKLF
TRBV27	TRBJ2-7	ASSSWGGLAGEQY
TRBV28	TRBJ2-3	ASIGEPGTRGTDTQY
TRBV5-1	TRBJ2-2	ASSVGLAGGDVGELF
TRBV7-9	TRBJ1-4	ASSPGQGAGEKLF
TRBV12-3/TRBV12-4	TRBJ2-5	ASRSLGRSLQETQY
TRBV12-3/TRBV12-4	TRBJ2-3	ASSSLAGSTDTQY
TRBV28	TRBJ2-5	ASSPPGLAGGWETQY
TRBV11-2	TRBJ2-1	ASSPYETTPIIPDEQF